This T cell receptor (beta chain) was captured in a study of T-cell reconstitution after alpha-beta-depleted transplantation in children. Construction of the TCRbeta library involved unique molecular identifiers. TCRdb re-derived calls from the PCR reads in MiXCR, one entry per CDR3 protein. The sample lists hundreds of thousands of distinct CDR3 sequences, 15% to 20% seen once, with roughly 3.3% in the top ten. The sequence was collected from a human donor who donated a stem cell graft to a child with acute lymphoblastic leukemia. The input for sequencing was PBMCs from the stem cell graft donor, taken from the stem cell graft.

DNA of the CDR3: TGTGCCACCAGTAAGAGTATAGAAGAGACCCAGTACTTC. Its translation is CATSKSIEETQYF. The genes are TRBV24-1 and TRBJ2-5; D call uncertain. The CDR3 is 13 amino acids. CDR1 KGHDR and CDR2 SFDVKD come from the germline V gene. V lost 6 bases, J lost 3 bases, and 10 bases lay in between.